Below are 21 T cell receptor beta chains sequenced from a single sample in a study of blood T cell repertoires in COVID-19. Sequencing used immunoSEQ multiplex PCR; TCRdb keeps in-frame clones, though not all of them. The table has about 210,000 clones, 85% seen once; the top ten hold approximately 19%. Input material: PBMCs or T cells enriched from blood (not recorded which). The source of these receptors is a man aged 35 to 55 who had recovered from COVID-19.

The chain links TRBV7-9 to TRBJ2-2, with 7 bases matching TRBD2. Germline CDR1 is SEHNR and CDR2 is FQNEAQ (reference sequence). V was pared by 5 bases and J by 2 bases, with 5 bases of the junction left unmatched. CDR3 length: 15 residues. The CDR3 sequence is CASSPGGGNTGELFF. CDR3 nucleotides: TGTGCCAGCAGCCCGGGCGGGGGTAACACCGGGGAGCTGTTTTTT.

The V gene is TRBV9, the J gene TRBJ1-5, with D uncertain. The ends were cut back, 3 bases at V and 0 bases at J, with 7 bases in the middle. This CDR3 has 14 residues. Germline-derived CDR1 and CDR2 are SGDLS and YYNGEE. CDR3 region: CASSASGSNQPQHF. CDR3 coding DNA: TGTGCCAGCAGCGCCTCAGGTAGCAATCAGCCCCAGCATTTT. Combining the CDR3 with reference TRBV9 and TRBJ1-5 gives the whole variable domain DSGVTQTPKHLITATGQRVTLRCSPRSGDLSVYWYQQSLDQGLQFLIQYYNGEERAKGNILERFSAQQFPDLHSELNLSSLELGDSALYFCASSASGSNQPQHFGDGTRLSIL.

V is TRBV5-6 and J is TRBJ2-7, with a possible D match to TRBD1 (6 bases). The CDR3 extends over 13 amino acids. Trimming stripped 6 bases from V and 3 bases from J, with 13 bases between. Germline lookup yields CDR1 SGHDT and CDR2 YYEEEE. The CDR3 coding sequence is TGTGCCAGCACCCGAACAGGGAACTACGAGCAGTACTTC. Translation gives CASTRTGNYEQYF. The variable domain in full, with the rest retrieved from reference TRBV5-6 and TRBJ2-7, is DAGVTQSPTHLIKTRGQQVTLRCSPKSGHDTVSWYQQALGQGPQFIFQYYEEEERQRGNFPDRFSGHQFPNYSSELNVNALLLGDSALYLCASTRTGNYEQYFGPGTRLTVT.

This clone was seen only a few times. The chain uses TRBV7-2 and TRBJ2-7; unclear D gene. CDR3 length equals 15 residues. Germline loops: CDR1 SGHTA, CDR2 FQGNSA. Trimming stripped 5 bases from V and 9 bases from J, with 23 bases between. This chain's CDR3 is CASSPVPAVYRGQYF. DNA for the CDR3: TGTGCCAGCAGCCCTGTCCCCGCGGTGTACCGCGGGCAGTACTTC.

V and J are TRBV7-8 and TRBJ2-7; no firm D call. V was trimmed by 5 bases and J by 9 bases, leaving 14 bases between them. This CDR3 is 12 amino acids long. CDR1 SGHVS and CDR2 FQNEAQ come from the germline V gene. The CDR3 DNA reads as TGTGCCAGCAGCGCGACACAATATGGGCAGTACTTC. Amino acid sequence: CASSATQYGQYF.

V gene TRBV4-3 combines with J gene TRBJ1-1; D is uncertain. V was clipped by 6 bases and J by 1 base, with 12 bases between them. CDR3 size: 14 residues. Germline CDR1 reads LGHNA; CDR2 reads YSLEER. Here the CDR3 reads CASSQSGENTEAFF. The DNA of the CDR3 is TGCGCCAGCAGTCAGAGCGGGGAGAACACTGAAGCTTTCTTT.

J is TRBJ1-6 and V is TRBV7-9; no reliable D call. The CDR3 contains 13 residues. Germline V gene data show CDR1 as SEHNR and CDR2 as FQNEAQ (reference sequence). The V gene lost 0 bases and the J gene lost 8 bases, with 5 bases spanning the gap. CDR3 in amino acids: CASSLAEDSPLHF. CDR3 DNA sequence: TGTGCCAGCAGCTTAGCTGAGGATTCACCCCTCCACTTT.

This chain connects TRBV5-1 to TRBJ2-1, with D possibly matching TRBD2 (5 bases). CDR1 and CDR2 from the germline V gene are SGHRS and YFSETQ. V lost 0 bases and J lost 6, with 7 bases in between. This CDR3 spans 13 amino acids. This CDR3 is CASSLASGNEQFF. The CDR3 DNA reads TGCGCCAGCAGCTTGGCCAGCGGCAATGAGCAGTTCTTC.

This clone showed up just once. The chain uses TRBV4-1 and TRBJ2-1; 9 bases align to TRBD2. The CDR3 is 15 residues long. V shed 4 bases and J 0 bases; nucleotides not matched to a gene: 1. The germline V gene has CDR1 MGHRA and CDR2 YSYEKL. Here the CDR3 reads CASSPREGSYNEQFF. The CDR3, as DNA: TGCGCCAGCAGCCCGCGGGAGGGCTCCTACAATGAGCAGTTCTTC.

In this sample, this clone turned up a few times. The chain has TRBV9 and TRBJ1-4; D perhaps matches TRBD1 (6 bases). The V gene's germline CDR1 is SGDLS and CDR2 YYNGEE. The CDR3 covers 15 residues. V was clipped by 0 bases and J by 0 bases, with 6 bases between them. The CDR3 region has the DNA TGTGCCAGCAGCGTAGGGACAGCAACTAATGAAAAACTGTTTTTT. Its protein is CASSVGTATNEKLFF.

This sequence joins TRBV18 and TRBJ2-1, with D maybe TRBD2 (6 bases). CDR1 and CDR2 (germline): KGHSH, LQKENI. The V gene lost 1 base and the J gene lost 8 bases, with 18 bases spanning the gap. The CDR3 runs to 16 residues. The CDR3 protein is CASSPQRAGVGDEQFF. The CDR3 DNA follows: TGTGCCAGCTCACCACAGCGGGCTGGCGTTGGGGATGAGCAGTTCTTC.

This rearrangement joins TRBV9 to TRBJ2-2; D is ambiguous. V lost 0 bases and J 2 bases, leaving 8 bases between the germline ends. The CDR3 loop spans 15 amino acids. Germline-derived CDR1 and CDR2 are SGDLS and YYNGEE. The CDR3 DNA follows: TGTGCCAGCAGCGTAGATGTGAGAAACACCGGGGAGCTGTTTTTT. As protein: CASSVDVRNTGELFF. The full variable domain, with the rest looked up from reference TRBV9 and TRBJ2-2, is DSGVTQTPKHLITATGQRVTLRCSPRSGDLSVYWYQQSLDQGLQFLIQYYNGEERAKGNILERFSAQQFPDLHSELNLSSLELGDSALYFCASSVDVRNTGELFFGEGSRLTVL.

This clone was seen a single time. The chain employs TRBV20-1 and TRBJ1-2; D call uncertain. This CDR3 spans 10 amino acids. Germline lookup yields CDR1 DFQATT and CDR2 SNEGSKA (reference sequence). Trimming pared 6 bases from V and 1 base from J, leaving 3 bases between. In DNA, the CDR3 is TGCAGTGCCTTTAACTATGGCTACACCTTC. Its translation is CSAFNYGYTF.

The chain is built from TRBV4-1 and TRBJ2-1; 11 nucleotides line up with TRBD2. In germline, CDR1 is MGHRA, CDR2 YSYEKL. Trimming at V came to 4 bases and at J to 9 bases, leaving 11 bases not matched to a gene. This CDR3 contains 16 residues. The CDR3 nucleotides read TGCGCCAGCAGCCCTGGTGGTAGCGGGAGGGGAAGTGAGCAGTTCTTC. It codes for CASSPGGSGRGSEQFF.

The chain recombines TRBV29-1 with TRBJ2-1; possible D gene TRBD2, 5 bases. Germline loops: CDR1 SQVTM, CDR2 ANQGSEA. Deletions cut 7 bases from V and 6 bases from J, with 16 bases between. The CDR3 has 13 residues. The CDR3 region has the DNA TGCAGCGGAAGGACTGATCGGAGCAATGAGCAGTTCTTC. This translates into CSGRTDRSNEQFF.

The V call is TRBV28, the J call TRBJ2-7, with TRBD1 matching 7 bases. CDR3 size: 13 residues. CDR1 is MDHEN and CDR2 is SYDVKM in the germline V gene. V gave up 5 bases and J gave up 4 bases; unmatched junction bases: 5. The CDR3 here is CASSRDRSYEQYF. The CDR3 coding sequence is TGTGCCAGCAGTAGGGACAGATCTTACGAGCAGTACTTC.

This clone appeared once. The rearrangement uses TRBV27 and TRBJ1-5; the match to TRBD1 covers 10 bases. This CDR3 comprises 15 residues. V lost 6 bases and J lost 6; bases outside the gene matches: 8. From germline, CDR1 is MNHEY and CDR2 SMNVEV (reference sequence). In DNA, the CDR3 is TGTGCCAGCAGAGACAGGGGGCGAGTGGGTCAGCCCCAGCATTTT. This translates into CASRDRGRVGQPQHF.

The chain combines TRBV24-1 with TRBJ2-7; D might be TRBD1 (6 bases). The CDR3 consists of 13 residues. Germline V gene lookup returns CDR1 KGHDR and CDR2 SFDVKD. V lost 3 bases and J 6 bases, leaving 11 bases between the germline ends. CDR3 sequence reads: CATSDPQGLEQYF. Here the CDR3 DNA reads TGTGCCACCAGTGATCCACAGGGCCTCGAGCAGTACTTC.

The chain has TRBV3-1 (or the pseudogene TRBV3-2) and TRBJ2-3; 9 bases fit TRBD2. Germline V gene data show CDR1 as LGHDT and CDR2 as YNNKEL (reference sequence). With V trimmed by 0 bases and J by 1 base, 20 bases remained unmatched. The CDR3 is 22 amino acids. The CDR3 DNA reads TGTGCCAGCAGCCAAGATAGGGAGCGGGAGGTTCCCCGGTTATGGGGCACAGATACGCAGTATTTT. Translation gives CASSQDREREVPRLWGTDTQYF.

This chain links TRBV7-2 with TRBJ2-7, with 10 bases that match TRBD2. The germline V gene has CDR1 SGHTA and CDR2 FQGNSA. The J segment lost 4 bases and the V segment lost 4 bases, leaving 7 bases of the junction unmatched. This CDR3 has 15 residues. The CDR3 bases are TGTGCCAGCAGCTGGGGGATGACTAGCGGGTACGAGCAGTACTTC. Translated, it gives CASSWGMTSGYEQYF.

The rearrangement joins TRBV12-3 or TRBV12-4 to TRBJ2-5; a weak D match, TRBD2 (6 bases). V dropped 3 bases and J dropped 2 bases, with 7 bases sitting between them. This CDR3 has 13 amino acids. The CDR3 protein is CASSLTSQETQYF. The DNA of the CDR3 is TGTGCCAGCAGTTTGACTAGTCAAGAGACCCAGTACTTC.